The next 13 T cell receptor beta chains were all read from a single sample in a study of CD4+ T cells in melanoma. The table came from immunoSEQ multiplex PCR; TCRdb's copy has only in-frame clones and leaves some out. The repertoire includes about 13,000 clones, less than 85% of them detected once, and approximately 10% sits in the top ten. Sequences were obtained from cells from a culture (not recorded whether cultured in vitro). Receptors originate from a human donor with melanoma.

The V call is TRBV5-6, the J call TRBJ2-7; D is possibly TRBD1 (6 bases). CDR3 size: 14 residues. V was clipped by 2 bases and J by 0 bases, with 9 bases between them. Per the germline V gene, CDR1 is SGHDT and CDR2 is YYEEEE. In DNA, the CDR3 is TGTGCCAGCAGCTTCACAGGGCTCTCCTACGAGCAGTACTTC. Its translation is CASSFTGLSYEQYF. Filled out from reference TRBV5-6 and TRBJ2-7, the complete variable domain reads DAGVTQSPTHLIKTRGQQVTLRCSPKSGHDTVSWYQQALGQGPQFIFQYYEEEERQRGNFPDRFSGHQFPNYSSELNVNALLLGDSALYLCASSFTGLSYEQYFGPGTRLTVT.

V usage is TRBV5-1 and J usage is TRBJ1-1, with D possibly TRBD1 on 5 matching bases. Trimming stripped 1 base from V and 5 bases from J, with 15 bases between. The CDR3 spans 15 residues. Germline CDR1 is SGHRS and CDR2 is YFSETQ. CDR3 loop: CASSLRLGAETEAFF. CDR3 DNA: TGCGCCAGCAGCTTGAGGTTAGGGGCGGAAACTGAAGCTTTCTTT. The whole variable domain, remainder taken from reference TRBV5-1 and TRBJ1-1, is KAGVTQTPRYLIKTRGQQVTLSCSPISGHRSVSWYQQTPGQGLQFLFEYFSETQRNKGNFPGRFSGRQFSNSRSEMNVSTLELGDSALYLCASSLRLGAETEAFFGQGTRLTVV.

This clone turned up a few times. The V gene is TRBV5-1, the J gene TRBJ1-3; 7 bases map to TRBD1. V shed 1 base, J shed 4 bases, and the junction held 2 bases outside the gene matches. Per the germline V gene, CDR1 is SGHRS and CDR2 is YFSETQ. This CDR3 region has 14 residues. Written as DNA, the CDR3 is TGCGCCAGCAGCTTGTGGGGACAGGGAAACACCATATATTTT. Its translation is CASSLWGQGNTIYF.

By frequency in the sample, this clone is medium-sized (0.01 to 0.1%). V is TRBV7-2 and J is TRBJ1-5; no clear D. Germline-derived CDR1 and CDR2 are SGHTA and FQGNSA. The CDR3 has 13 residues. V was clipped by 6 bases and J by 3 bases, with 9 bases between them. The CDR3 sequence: CASRRGNNQPQHF. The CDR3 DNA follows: TGTGCCAGCAGACGTGGTAACAATCAGCCCCAGCATTTT.

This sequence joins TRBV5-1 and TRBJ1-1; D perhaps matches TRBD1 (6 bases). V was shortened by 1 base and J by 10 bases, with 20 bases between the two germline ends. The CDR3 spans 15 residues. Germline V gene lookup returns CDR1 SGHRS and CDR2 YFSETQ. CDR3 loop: CASSLKQSNRAPAFF. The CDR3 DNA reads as TGCGCCAGCAGCTTGAAACAGTCAAACAGGGCCCCAGCTTTCTTT. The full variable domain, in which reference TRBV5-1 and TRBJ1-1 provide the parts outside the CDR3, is KAGVTQTPRYLIKTRGQQVTLSCSPISGHRSVSWYQQTPGQGLQFLFEYFSETQRNKGNFPGRFSGRQFSNSRSEMNVSTLELGDSALYLCASSLKQSNRAPAFFGQGTRLTVV.

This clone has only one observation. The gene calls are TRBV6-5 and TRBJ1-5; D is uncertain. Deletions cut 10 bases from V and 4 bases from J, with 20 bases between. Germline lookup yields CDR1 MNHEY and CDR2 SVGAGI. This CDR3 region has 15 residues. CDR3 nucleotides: TGTGCCACCCACAATTACAGTGGGCGGAATCAGCCCCAGCATTTT. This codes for CATHNYSGRNQPQHF.

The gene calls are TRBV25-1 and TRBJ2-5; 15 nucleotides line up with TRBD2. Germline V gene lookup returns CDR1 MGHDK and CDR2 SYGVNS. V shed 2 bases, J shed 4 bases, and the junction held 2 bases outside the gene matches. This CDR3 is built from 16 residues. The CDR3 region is CASSEGTSGGPETQYF. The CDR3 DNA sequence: TGTGCCAGCAGTGAAGGGACTAGCGGGGGGCCAGAGACCCAGTACTTC.

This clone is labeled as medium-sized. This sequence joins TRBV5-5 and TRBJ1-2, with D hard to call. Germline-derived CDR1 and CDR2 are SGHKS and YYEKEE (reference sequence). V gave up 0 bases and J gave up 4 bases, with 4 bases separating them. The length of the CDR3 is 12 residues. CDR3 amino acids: CASSLGGYGYTF. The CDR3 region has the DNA TGTGCCAGCAGCTTGGGGGGCTATGGCTACACCTTC.

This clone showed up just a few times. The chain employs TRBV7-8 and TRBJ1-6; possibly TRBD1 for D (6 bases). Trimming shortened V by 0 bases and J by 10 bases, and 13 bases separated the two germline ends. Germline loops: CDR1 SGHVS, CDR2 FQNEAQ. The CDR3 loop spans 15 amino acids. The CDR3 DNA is TGTGCCAGCAGCTTAGCCCCCCAAAGGGGGTCACCCCTCCACTTT. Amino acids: CASSLAPQRGSPLHF.

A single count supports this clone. The CDR3 loop is CASSLQVALAGTEQYF. CDR3 in DNA: TGTGCCAGCAGCTTACAGGTGGCCCTAGCGGGGACCGAGCAGTACTTC. This rearrangement joins TRBV11-2 to TRBJ2-7, with 9 bases fitting TRBD2. The CDR3 has 16 residues. V lost 2 bases and J lost 6; bases outside the gene matches: 11. In germline, CDR1 is SGHAT, CDR2 FQNNGV.

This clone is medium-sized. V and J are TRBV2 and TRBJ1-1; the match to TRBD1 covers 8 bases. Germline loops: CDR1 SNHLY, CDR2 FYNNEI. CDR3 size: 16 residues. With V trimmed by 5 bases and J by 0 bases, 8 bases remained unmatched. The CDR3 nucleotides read TGTGCCAGCAGTCCAATAAGGGACAGGATGAACACTGAAGCTTTCTTT. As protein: CASSPIRDRMNTEAFF.

In nucleotides, the CDR3 is TGTGCCAGTAGTAGCATACAGCTCGCTGATGAAAAACTGTTTTTT. Encoded protein: CASSSIQLADEKLFF. This sequence joins TRBV19 and TRBJ1-4; D is ambiguous. This CDR3 has 15 residues. Germline CDR1 LNHDA, CDR2 SQIVND (reference sequence). V lost 4 bases and J lost 6, with 15 bases in between.

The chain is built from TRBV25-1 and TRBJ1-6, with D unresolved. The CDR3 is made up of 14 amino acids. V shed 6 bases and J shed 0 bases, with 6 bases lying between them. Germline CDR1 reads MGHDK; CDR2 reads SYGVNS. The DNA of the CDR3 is TGTGCCAGCAGACTCGGCTCCTATAATTCACCCCTCCACTTT. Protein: CASRLGSYNSPLHF.